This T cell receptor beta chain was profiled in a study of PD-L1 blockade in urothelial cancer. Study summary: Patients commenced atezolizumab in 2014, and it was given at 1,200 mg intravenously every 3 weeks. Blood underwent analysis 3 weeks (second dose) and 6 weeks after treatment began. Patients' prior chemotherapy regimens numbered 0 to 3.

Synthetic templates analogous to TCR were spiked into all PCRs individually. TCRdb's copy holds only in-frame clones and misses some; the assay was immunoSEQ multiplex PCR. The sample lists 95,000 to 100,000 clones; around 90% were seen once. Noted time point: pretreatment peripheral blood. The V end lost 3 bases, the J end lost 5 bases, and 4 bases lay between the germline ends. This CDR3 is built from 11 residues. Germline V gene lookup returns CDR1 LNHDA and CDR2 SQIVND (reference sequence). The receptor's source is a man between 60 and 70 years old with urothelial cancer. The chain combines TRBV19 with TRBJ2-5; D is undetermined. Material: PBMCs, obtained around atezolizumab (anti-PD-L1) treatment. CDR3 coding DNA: TGTGCCAGTAGTATTTCGGAGACCCAGTACTTC. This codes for CASSISETQYF. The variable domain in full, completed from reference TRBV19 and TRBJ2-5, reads DGGITQSPKYLFRKEGQNVTLSCEQNLNHDAMYWYRQDPGQGLRLIYYSQIVNDFQKGDIAEGYSVSREKKESFPLTVTSAQKNPTAFYLCASSISETQYFGPGTRLLVL.